The 18 T cell receptor beta chains presented below share a single source sample, sequenced in a study of blood T cell repertoires in COVID-19. Profiling relied on immunoSEQ multiplex PCR, and the TCRdb table lists in-frame clones only, not all of them. This table holds some 140,000 clones, approximately 80% found once. The sequenced sample consisted of peripheral blood. All receptors derive from a woman aged 60-75 years with acute or convalescent COVID-19.

This clone appeared a few times. This chain links TRBV19 with TRBJ2-7; D possibly corresponds to TRBD2 (6 bases). The CDR3 totals 16 residues. The ends were cut back, 7 bases at V and 0 bases at J, with 19 bases in the middle. CDR1 is LNHDA and CDR2 is SQIVND in the germline V gene (reference sequence). CDR3 DNA sequence: TGTGCCAGTACCACCTCCCCGGCGGGGAGCTCCTACGAGCAGTACGTC. Encoded protein: CASTTSPAGSSYEQYV.

The chain has TRBV4-2 and TRBJ1-4, with a possible D match to TRBD1 (5 bases). The CDR3 consists of 15 residues. The V end was cut by 7 bases, the J end by 7 bases, with 19 bases between. CDR1 and CDR2 (germline): LGHNA, YNFKEQ. CDR3 in amino acids: CASTLQGGQGEKLFF. In DNA form, the CDR3 reads TGTGCCAGCACCCTACAAGGTGGGCAGGGTGAAAAACTGTTTTTT.

The CDR3 region is CASPPRGFYEQYV. The CDR3 region has the DNA TGTGCCAGCCCCCCAAGGGGCTTTTACGAGCAGTACGTC. The genes are TRBV21-1 and TRBJ2-7; the D call of TRBD1 is as the table states it, not checked on the DNA. TRBV21-1 is shown as a pseudogene. The CDR3 is made up of 13 amino acids.

The chain employs TRBV9 and TRBJ1-4; no reliable D call. The V gene's germline CDR1 is SGDLS and CDR2 YYNGEE. This CDR3 contains 13 residues. V lost 4 bases to trimming and J lost 12 bases, with 16 bases between them. In DNA, the CDR3 is TGTGCCAGCAGCCGTACCTTTTCGGAGGAACTGTTTTTT. As protein: CASSRTFSEELFF.

This clone was seen only a few times. V usage is TRBV5-8 and J usage is TRBJ1-1, with 9 bases identical to TRBD1. The length of the CDR3 is 14 residues. With V trimmed by 8 bases and J by 0 bases, 5 bases remained unmatched. CDR1 is SGHTS, CDR2 YDEGEE, per germline. CDR3 in amino acids: CASNRGRMNTEAFF. The CDR3 DNA sequence: TGTGCCAGTAACAGGGGGCGAATGAACACTGAAGCTTTCTTT.

V is TRBV5-1 and J is TRBJ1-6; TRBD1 matches at 9 bases. Germline CDR1 is SGHRS and CDR2 is YFSETQ. There are 14 residues in the CDR3. V lost 4 bases, J lost 6 bases, and 2 bases stayed unmatched. The CDR3 is CASSGTGTNSPLHF. The CDR3 nucleotides are TGCGCCAGCAGCGGGACAGGGACTAATTCACCCCTCCACTTT.

The rearrangement links TRBV18 to TRBJ2-7; no firm D call. V lost 3 bases and J lost 3, with 9 bases in between. From germline, CDR1 is KGHSH and CDR2 LQKENI. The CDR3 loop spans 13 amino acids. The CDR3 DNA is TGTGCCAGCTCACCCCCCCAGAACTACGAGCAGTACTTC. Translating it yields CASSPPQNYEQYF.

The CDR3 sequence is CASSLQANYGYTF. CDR3 bases: TGTGCCAGCAGTTTACAGGCGAACTATGGCTACACCTTC. The genes are TRBV28 and TRBJ1-2; no clear D. V lost 2 bases and J 2 bases, leaving 6 bases between the germline ends. Germline CDR1 is MDHEN and CDR2 is SYDVKM. The CDR3 is 13 amino acids.

The gene calls are TRBV6-5 and TRBJ1-1, with D unresolved. V was pared by 3 bases and J by 5 bases, with 16 bases between. The germline gives CDR1 MNHEY, CDR2 SVGAGI. The CDR3 is made up of 15 amino acids. The CDR3 sequence: CASSYGGPLGTEAFF. CDR3 DNA: TGTGCCAGCAGTTATGGAGGACCACTGGGAACTGAAGCTTTCTTT.

This chain uses TRBV14 with TRBJ1-1; a possible D gene is TRBD1 (5 bases). This CDR3 comprises 12 residues. V lost 6 bases, J lost 7 bases, and 12 bases lay in between. Germline V gives CDR1 SGHDN, CDR2 FVKESK. In nucleotides, the CDR3 is TGTGCCAGCAGGCCTTATACAGGTGAAGCTTTCTTT. Translating gives CASRPYTGEAFF.

The chain links TRBV29-1 to TRBJ1-2; D call uncertain. Germline CDR1 is SQVTM and CDR2 is ANQGSEA. With 7 bases removed from V and 4 bases from J, the gap between germline ends came to 16 bases. This CDR3 is 13 amino acids long. This CDR3 is CSAYFQESYGYTF. The DNA of the CDR3 is TGCAGCGCCTACTTTCAGGAATCCTATGGCTACACCTTC.

The rearrangement uses TRBV5-1 and TRBJ2-7; a possible D gene is TRBD1 (5 bases). Germline V lookup: CDR1 SGHRS, CDR2 YFSETQ. The V end lost 0 bases, the J end lost 2 bases, and 12 bases lay between the germline ends. CDR3 length: 15 residues. The CDR3 here is CASSLAGRETYEQYF. The CDR3 nucleotides are TGCGCCAGCAGCTTGGCAGGGCGCGAGACCTACGAGCAGTACTTC.

The V and J genes are TRBV3-1 (or the pseudogene TRBV3-2) and TRBJ1-2, with a weak D call TRBD1 (5 bases). V lost 1 base and J 1 base, leaving 10 bases between the germline ends. This CDR3 spans 15 amino acids. Germline-derived CDR1 and CDR2 are LGHDT and YNNKEL (reference sequence). The CDR3 protein is CASSQVATVNYGYTF. In nucleotides, the CDR3 is TGTGCCAGCAGCCAAGTTGCGACAGTTAACTATGGCTACACCTTC.

The sample holds one count of this clone. V is TRBV11-2 and J is TRBJ2-6, with 10 bases fitting TRBD1. The CDR3 is 16 amino acids. CDR1 SGHAT and CDR2 FQNNGV come from the germline V gene. V lost 5 bases to trimming and J lost 2 bases; unmatched junction nucleotides: 3. Here the CDR3 reads CASSPGQGAGANVLTF. The DNA for the CDR3 is TGTGCCAGCAGCCCAGGACAGGGGGCTGGGGCCAACGTCCTGACTTTC.

This clone has just one count. V is TRBV7-3 and J is TRBJ2-1; no firm D call. Germline CDR1 and CDR2: SGHTA and FQGTGA. The V end lost 1 base, the J end lost 6 bases, and 13 bases lay between the germline ends. The CDR3 runs to 15 residues. DNA for the CDR3: TGTGCCAGCAGCTTAAGGGCTAATAATGGCAATGAGCAGTTCTTC. This encodes CASSLRANNGNEQFF.

The CDR3 DNA sequence: TGCGCCAGCAGCTTGGTCTCGGGGTACGGTTCACCCCTCCACTTT. Protein: CASSLVSGYGSPLHF. This chain joins TRBV5-1 and TRBJ1-6, with D hard to call. Per germline, CDR1 SGHRS and CDR2 YFSETQ. CDR3 length: 15 amino acids. V gave up 0 bases and J gave up 9 bases, with 13 bases separating them.

This sequence joins TRBV5-1 and TRBJ1-1; 7 bases align to TRBD1. The V gene's germline CDR1 is SGHRS and CDR2 YFSETQ. Germline trimming cut 3 bases from V and 1 base from J; bases unmatched to any gene: 6. This CDR3 spans 15 amino acids. The CDR3: CASSYTTGRNTEAFF. In nucleotides, the CDR3 is TGCGCCAGCAGCTACACGACAGGGCGGAACACTGAAGCTTTCTTT.

This clone was seen a handful of times. The chain is built from TRBV5-1 and TRBJ2-7; 9 bases fit TRBD2. The length of the CDR3 is 15 residues. The junction had 1 base not matched to a gene; V was cut back by 0 bases and J by 0 bases. Germline V lookup: CDR1 SGHRS, CDR2 YFSETQ. Here the CDR3 reads CASSLGLADSYEQYF. The DNA of the CDR3 is TGCGCCAGCAGCTTGGGACTAGCGGACTCCTACGAGCAGTACTTC. Drawing the rest from reference TRBV5-1 and TRBJ2-7, the complete variable domain is KAGVTQTPRYLIKTRGQQVTLSCSPISGHRSVSWYQQTPGQGLQFLFEYFSETQRNKGNFPGRFSGRQFSNSRSEMNVSTLELGDSALYLCASSLGLADSYEQYFGPGTRLTVT.